This T cell receptor (beta chain) was observed in a study of cytomegalovirus exposure and HLA in healthy donors. The overall study: The 95 to 150 validation repertoires used a platform that matched the one used for the 550 to 800 first-cohort repertoires, as a later analysis reported.

CDR1 and CDR2 from the germline V gene are SGHVS and FQNEAQ. The length of the CDR3 is 17 residues. J was trimmed by 4 bases and V by 5 bases; bases with no gene match: 15. The assay was immunoSEQ multiplex PCR, and TCRdb's table has in-frame clones only and misses some. The sample lists 180,000 or so clones, about nine tenths occurring once. Sequencing was carried out using PBMCs. V gene TRBV7-8 combines with J gene TRBJ2-7, with 9 positions matching TRBD2. The receptor comes from a man between 18 and 29 years old in good health and CMV-seropositive. CDR3 coding DNA: TGTGCCAGCAGCCGGGCGGGCTCAGGACTAGCGAAATACGAGCAGTACTTC. Amino acids: CASSRAGSGLAKYEQYF.